These T cell receptor beta chains were read from a single sample in a study of siplizumab effects on memory and regulatory T cells. Assay used: immunoSEQ multiplex PCR; TCRdb lists only in-frame clones, some missing. The sample has approximately 68,000 clones, about 90% seen once. The sample taken for sequencing was CD8+ T cells sorted from blood. All receptors derive from a human donor in good health. Each CDR3 is given with its conserved first and last residue. D genes are given only for firm matches. A row's size may be missing; if present it is once, few, many or a size class.

.	TRBV19	TRBJ2-7	.	TGTGCCAGTAGTGAGGGACTGCTTGGGGAGCAGTACTTC	CASSEGLLGEQYF
.	TRBV2	TRBJ1-5	.	TGTGCCAGCAGTGAAGGGGTAGGGTTGCAGCCCCAGCATTTT	CASSEGVGLQPQHF
.	TRBV5-6	TRBJ2-1	.	TGTGCCAGCAGCTTGGACCTCGGGCTGGCCTACAATGAGCAGTTCTTC	CASSLDLGLAYNEQFF
.	TRBV6-5	TRBJ2-1	.	TGTGCCACGAACGGGGGAGAGGTGAATGAGCAGTTCTTC	CATNGGEVNEQFF
.	TRBV10-1	TRBJ2-3	.	TGCGCCAGCAGTGGGCCCACAGATACGCAGTATTTT	CASSGPTDTQYF
.	TRBV19	TRBJ2-7	.	TGTGCCAGTACCCCACCGTTTTCCTACGAGCAGTACTTC	CASTPPFSYEQYF
.	TRBV7-9	TRBJ1-2	TRBD1	TGTGCCAGCAGCTTAGTTGGACAGGGCATCTATGGCTACACCTTC	CASSLVGQGIYGYTF
.	TRBV7-3	TRBJ2-3	.	TGTGCCAGCAGACCAGGGATATTAGCAATAGATACGCAGTATTTT	CASRPGILAIDTQYF
.	TRBV7-9	TRBJ2-1	.	TGTGCCAGCAGCCCGCGGAGGGGCCAGAGCTCCTACAATGAGCAGTTCTTC	CASSPRRGQSSYNEQFF
.	TRBV6-5	TRBJ2-5	.	TGTGCCAGCAGTTACTTCGGGGAGACCCAGTACTTC	CASSYFGETQYF
.	TRBV11-2	TRBJ2-5	.	TGTGCCAGCAGCTTAGATTTAACAGGGACCCTGAAGACCCAGTACTTC	CASSLDLTGTLKTQYF
.	TRBV15	TRBJ1-2	.	TGTGCCACCAGCTGGGAGTTTAACTATGGCTACACCTTC	CATSWEFNYGYTF
.	TRBV7-3	TRBJ2-1	.	TGTGCCAGCAGCTTAGATAGGGAGCGGTCCTACAATGAGCAGTTCTTC	CASSLDRERSYNEQFF
.	TRBV7-9	TRBJ2-1	TRBD2	TGTGCCAGCAGCTTCCCAAAGACTAGCGGGAGCTACAATGAGCAGTTCTTC	CASSFPKTSGSYNEQFF
.	TRBV7-9	TRBJ2-1	.	TGTGCCAGCGTGCCCCTGGCGGCCCCGGGGAATGAGCAGTTCTTC	CASVPLAAPGNEQFF
.	TRBV6-1	TRBJ2-5	.	TGTGCCAGCAGTGAAGCAACGGGGCAGGGAGGAGAGACCCAGTACTTC	CASSEATGQGGETQYF
.	TRBV4-1	TRBJ2-7	.	TGCGCCAGCAGCCAAGATTCACTACAGACAGGTAGTTACGAGCAGTACTTC	CASSQDSLQTGSYEQYF
.	TRBV4-1	TRBJ2-2	TRBD2	TGCGCCAGCAGCACCGCACTAGCGGGGGGGGGTAGCACCGGGGAGCTGTTTTTT	CASSTALAGGGSTGELFF
.	TRBV16	TRBJ2-1	.	TGTGCCAGCAGTCTAGAGAGATGGAATGAGCAGTTCTTC	CASSLERWNEQFF
.	TRBV5-6	TRBJ2-7	.	TGTGCCAGCAGCTCTGGGGATAAGAGCTCCTACGAGCAGTACTTC	CASSSGDKSSYEQYF
.	TRBV18	TRBJ2-5	.	TGTGCCAGCTCACCTAGACAGGCCCAAGAGACCCAGTACTTC	CASSPRQAQETQYF
.	TRBV27	TRBJ2-7	.	TGTGCCAGCAGTTTAGGGGCATCCTACGAGCAGTACTTC	CASSLGASYEQYF
.	TRBV27	TRBJ2-6	.	TGTGCCAGCAGTTTAAATCCAGGGGCTGGGGCCAACGTCCTGACTTTC	CASSLNPGAGANVLTF
.	TRBV7-9	TRBJ1-2	.	TGTGCCAGCAGCTTGCGCACAGCTCTCCTGGACTATGGCTACACCTTC	CASSLRTALLDYGYTF
.	TRBV7-9	TRBJ2-5	.	TGTGCCAGCAGCTTAGCGGCCCGGATACAAGAGACCCAGTACTTC	CASSLAARIQETQYF
.	TRBV4-2	TRBJ1-5	.	TGTGCCAGCAGCCGAATGTCGGGGGTCAATCAGCCCCAGCATTTT	CASSRMSGVNQPQHF
once	TRBV10-3	TRBJ2-7	TRBD2	TGTGCCATCAGTGAGGCGGGGGGGAGGTACGAGCAGTACTTC	CAISEAGGRYEQYF
.	TRBV19	TRBJ2-1	TRBD2	TGTGCCAGTAGTAGGGGACTAGCTGGCAATGAGCAGTTCTTC	CASSRGLAGNEQFF
once	TRBV7-9	TRBJ2-5	.	TGTGCCAGCAGCTTAGCCGGGGCAGGGGATCAAGAGACCCAGTACTTC	CASSLAGAGDQETQYF
.	TRBV6-4	TRBJ2-3	.	TGTGCCAGCAGGGGCGGGCAGGCGGCCACAGATACGCAGTATTTT	CASRGGQAATDTQYF
.	TRBV7-2	TRBJ1-5	.	TGTGCCAGCAGCTTTTGGAGTGACATCTATCAGCCCCAGCATTTT	CASSFWSDIYQPQHF
.	TRBV7-9	TRBJ1-1	.	TGTGCCAGCAGCTTAGCGAGGCAAACTGAAGCTTTCTTT	CASSLARQTEAFF
.	TRBV13	TRBJ2-3	.	TGTGCCAGCAGCTTAGATGGGGGCCTCACAGATACGCAGTATTTT	CASSLDGGLTDTQYF
few	TRBV4-1	TRBJ1-1	.	TGCGCCAGCAGCCAAGAGGCAGGGCGGGACACTGAAGCTTTCTTT	CASSQEAGRDTEAFF
.	TRBV6-5	TRBJ2-1	TRBD2	TGTGCCAGCTCCAGCGGGAGATCCTACAATGAGCAGTTCTTC	CASSSGRSYNEQFF
.	TRBV4-2	TRBJ2-3	TRBD2	TGTGCCAGCAGCCAAGACGCTAGCGGGGGGGGAGATACGCAGTATTTT	CASSQDASGGGDTQYF
.	TRBV29-1	TRBJ1-1	.	TGCAGCGTGACCGGGCCTATGACCACTGAAGCTTTCTTT	CSVTGPMTTEAFF
once	TRBV29-1	TRBJ1-2	.	TGCAGCGTTGCGGACGGGGGAAAGAACTATGGCTACACCTTC	CSVADGGKNYGYTF
.	TRBV7-8	TRBJ2-7	TRBD1	TGTGCCAGCAGCCAAGATGGGACAGGGAGCTACGAGCAGTACTTC	CASSQDGTGSYEQYF
few	TRBV30	TRBJ1-1	.	TGTGCCTGGAGTCAGGGGACTGAAGCTTTCTTT	CAWSQGTEAFF
.	TRBV27	TRBJ2-1	.	TGTGCCAGCAGTTCCTCTCTAAGGGGCTATGAGCAGTTCTTC	CASSSSLRGYEQFF
.	TRBV7-9	TRBJ2-7	.	TGTGCCAGCAGCTTAGTAGTCAGCGAGCAGTACTTC	CASSLVVSEQYF
.	TRBV6-5	TRBJ1-2	.	TGTGCCAGCACCCTCTGGGGGCATGGCTACACCTTC	CASTLWGHGYTF
.	TRBV5-1	TRBJ2-5	.	TGCGCCAGCAGCTCTCCGGGGCTGAGGGAGACCCAGTACTTC	CASSSPGLRETQYF
.	TRBV4-1	TRBJ2-7	.	TGCGCCAGCAGCCAAAGGTGGGCAGTGGACGAGCAGTACTTC	CASSQRWAVDEQYF
.	TRBV27	TRBJ2-7	.	TGTGCCAGCAGTCTATCCCCCGGACTGGCGGGCGAGCAGTACTTC	CASSLSPGLAGEQYF